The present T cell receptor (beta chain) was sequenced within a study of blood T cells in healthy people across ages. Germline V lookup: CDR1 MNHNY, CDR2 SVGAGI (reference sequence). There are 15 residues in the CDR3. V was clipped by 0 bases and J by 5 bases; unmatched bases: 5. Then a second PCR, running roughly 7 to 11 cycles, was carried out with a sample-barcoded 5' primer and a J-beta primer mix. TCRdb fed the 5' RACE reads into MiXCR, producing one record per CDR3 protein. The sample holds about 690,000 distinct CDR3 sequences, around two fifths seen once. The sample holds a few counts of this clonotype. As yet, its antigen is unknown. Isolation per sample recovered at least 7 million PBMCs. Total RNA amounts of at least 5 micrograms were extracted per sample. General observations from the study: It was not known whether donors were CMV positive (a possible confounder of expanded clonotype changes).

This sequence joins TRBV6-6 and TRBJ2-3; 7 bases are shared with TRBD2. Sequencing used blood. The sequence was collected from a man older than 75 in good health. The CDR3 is CASSYSTSSGDTQYF. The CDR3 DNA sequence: TGTGCCAGCAGTTACTCGACTAGCTCGGGAGATACGCAGTATTTT.